The 14 T cell receptor beta chains below all came from one sample that was sequenced in a study of T cells in localized non-small cell lung cancer (dated by TCRdb to about 2020). To prepare the library, the immunoSEQ multiplex PCR assay was applied. TCRdb obtained this table from immuneACCESS and retained in-frame rearrangements with V and J assigned. These tables miss some clones; where compared with another copy, unresolved V genes account for less than half of the shortfall, and the remainder is unexplained. In this sample the table shows about 59,000 clones, 85% to 90% of which occur a single time. The top ten clonotypes cover roughly 1.9% of the sample. Material: peripheral blood, obtained before any cancer treatment. These receptors were obtained from a woman aged 40-70 years with stage I lung adenocarcinoma.

The CDR3 here is CATSRGFGNTEAFF. CDR3 in DNA: TGTGCCACCAGCAGGGGATTTGGAAACACTGAAGCTTTCTTT. V gene TRBV15 combines with J gene TRBJ1-1; D is ambiguous. Germline values: CDR1 LNHNV, CDR2 YYDKDF (reference sequence). The CDR3 consists of 14 residues. V was trimmed by 3 bases and J by 2 bases, leaving 10 bases between them.

A few counts support this clone. The rearrangement joins TRBV19 to TRBJ2-1; weak D call: TRBD2 (6 bases). V was clipped by 6 bases and J by 5 bases, with 17 bases between them. The length of the CDR3 is 15 residues. Germline CDR1 LNHDA, CDR2 SQIVND (reference sequence). CDR3 nucleotide sequence: TGTGCCAGTAGCCCAGGGACTGCCCCTAACAATGAGCAGTTCTTC. Translation: CASSPGTAPNNEQFF.

This sequence joins TRBV7-8 and TRBJ2-1; TRBD2 aligns across 9 bases. J lost 4 bases, V lost 0 bases, and 7 bases had no gene match. The CDR3 loop spans 17 amino acids. Germline CDR1 SGHVS, CDR2 FQNEAQ. CDR3 sequence: CASSLADTSGYYNEQFF. The DNA of the CDR3 is TGTGCCAGCAGCTTAGCCGATACTAGCGGGTATTACAATGAGCAGTTCTTC. Using reference TRBV7-8 and TRBJ2-1 for the parts outside the CDR3, the full variable domain is GAGVSQSPRYKVAKRGQDVALRCDPISGHVSLFWYQQALGQGPEFLTYFQNEAQLDKSGLPSDRFFAERPEGSVSTLKIQRTQQEDSAVYLCASSLADTSGYYNEQFFGPGTRLTVL.

This clone was recorded a few times. The rearrangement joins TRBV18 to TRBJ2-1, with D perhaps being TRBD1 or TRBD2 (7 bases each). The CDR3 runs to 12 residues. With 3 bases removed from V and 13 bases from J, the gap between germline ends came to 13 bases. Per the germline V gene, CDR1 is KGHSH and CDR2 is LQKENI. CDR3 loop: CASSPRGGTQFF. The CDR3 nucleotides are TGTGCCAGCTCACCCAGGGGGGGGACCCAGTTCTTC.

The genes are TRBV28 and TRBJ1-2; D is uncertain. V was clipped by 3 bases and J by 4 bases, with 6 bases between them. From germline, CDR1 is MDHEN and CDR2 SYDVKM. CDR3 length: 12 amino acids. CDR3 coding DNA: TGTGCCAGCAGTTTTGGCAGCTATGGCTACACCTTC. Protein product: CASSFGSYGYTF.

This chain links TRBV5-5 with TRBJ1-4; 9 bases agree with TRBD1. After removal of 4 bases from V and 15 bases from J, the junction contained 10 bases not matched to a gene. This CDR3 has 13 amino acids. Germline loops: CDR1 SGHKS, CDR2 YYEKEE (reference sequence). The CDR3 sequence is CASSQGTGTRVFF. The CDR3 DNA reads as TGTGCCAGCAGCCAAGGGACAGGGACGAGGGTGTTTTTT. The variable domain in full, completed from reference TRBV5-5 and TRBJ1-4, reads DAGVTQSPTHLIKTRGQQVTLRCSPISGHKSVSWYQQVLGQGPQFIFQYYEKEERGRGNFPDRFSARQFPNYSSELNVNALLLGDSALYLCASSQGTGTRVFFGSGTQLSVL.

A few counts support this clone. The chain combines TRBV29-1 with TRBJ1-1; possible D gene TRBD1, 6 bases. V was clipped by 6 bases and J by 8 bases, with 19 bases between them. The CDR3 runs 13 residues. Germline V gene sequence: CDR1 SQVTM, CDR2 ANQGSEA. CDR3 DNA: TGCAGCGTCCGCTCCGCTTCCGGGACAGAAGCTTTCTTT. It is translated as CSVRSASGTEAFF.

The rearrangement links TRBV12-5 to TRBJ1-5, with 10 bases lining up with TRBD1. The V segment lost 0 bases and the J segment 5 bases; nucleotides outside the gene matches: 7. Per the germline V gene, CDR1 is LGHNT and CDR2 is FRNRAP. The CDR3 is 17 amino acids. This CDR3 reads CASGLVLGTGDDQPQHF. As DNA, the CDR3 is TGTGCTAGTGGTTTGGTACTGGGGACAGGGGACGATCAGCCCCAGCATTTT.

The chain couples TRBV6-5 to TRBJ1-3, with unresolved D. The ends were cut back, 0 bases at V and 4 bases at J, with 10 bases in the middle. Per the germline V gene, CDR1 is MNHEY and CDR2 is SVGAGI. This CDR3 is 15 amino acids long. The CDR3 coding sequence is TGTGCCAGCAGTTACTCCTGGGAATCGGGAAACACCATATATTTT. This codes for CASSYSWESGNTIYF.

This chain connects TRBV29-1 to TRBJ2-2; D possibly corresponds to TRBD1 (6 bases). V gave up 6 bases and J gave up 4 bases, with 18 bases separating them. The germline gives CDR1 SQVTM, CDR2 ANQGSEA. This CDR3 is 15 amino acids long. Here the CDR3 reads CSVADRSIGTGELFF. CDR3 DNA sequence: TGCAGCGTCGCTGACAGGTCGATAGGCACCGGGGAGCTGTTTTTT.

V gene TRBV7-2 combines with J gene TRBJ2-5, with 14 nucleotides matching TRBD2. Germline CDR1 is SGHTA and CDR2 is FQGNSA. V was pared by 5 bases and J by 2 bases, with 4 bases of the junction left unmatched. The CDR3 has 16 residues. The CDR3 loop is CASSPRLAGGQETQYF. As DNA, the CDR3 is TGTGCCAGCAGCCCAAGACTAGCGGGAGGGCAAGAGACCCAGTACTTC.

This sequence joins TRBV7-6 and TRBJ2-7, with 14 bases aligning to TRBD2. The CDR3 spans 15 residues. CDR1 and CDR2 (germline): SGHVS, FNYEAQ. V shed 5 bases and J 7 bases; nucleotides not matched to a gene: 7. CDR3 protein: CASSPGLAGVREQYF. In DNA form, the CDR3 reads TGTGCCAGCAGCCCGGGACTAGCGGGAGTACGGGAGCAGTACTTC.

This clone has only one observation. The chain is built from TRBV29-1 and TRBJ1-1; D is unresolved. The CDR3 extends over 13 amino acids. Germline CDR1 and CDR2: SQVTM and ANQGSEA. V shed 7 bases and J shed 1 base, with 13 bases lying between them. CDR3 protein: CSATPRENTEAFF. The CDR3 DNA follows: TGCAGCGCAACACCAAGGGAGAACACTGAAGCTTTCTTT.

The chain employs TRBV29-1 and TRBJ2-1; D is tentatively TRBD1 or TRBD2 (5 bases each). CDR1 SQVTM and CDR2 ANQGSEA come from the germline V gene. The CDR3 spans 12 residues. The CDR3, as DNA: TGCAGTCCCGGGACGGACTACAATGAGCAGTTCTTC. Translation gives CSPGTDYNEQFF.